These 9 T cell receptor beta chains came from one sample sequenced in a study of cytomegalovirus exposure and HLA in healthy donors. Primers for the PCR totalled 60 Vbeta and 13 Jbeta. TCRdb's table, derived via immunoSEQ multiplex PCR, lists solely in-frame clones and lacks some. The sample includes 100,000 to 150,000 clones, over 60% of them seen just once. The sequencing sample was made of PBMCs. These receptors were obtained from a woman aged 40 to 50 in good health and CMV-seropositive.

This clone was picked up a small number of times. This chain uses TRBV29-1 with TRBJ2-2; tentatively, D is TRBD1 (6 bases). The germline V gene encodes CDR1 SQVTM and CDR2 ANQGSEA. The CDR3 totals 13 residues. Between the trimmed V and J ends, which lost 1 base and 5 bases, there was a span of 8 bases. CDR3 loop: CSVEGDTTGELFF. In DNA, the CDR3 is TGCAGCGTTGAAGGGGACACGACCGGGGAGCTGTTTTTT.

The J gene is TRBJ2-1, the V gene TRBV5-1; 7 bases map to TRBD2. The CDR3 is 16 residues long. V shed 2 bases, J shed 8 bases, and the junction held 13 bases outside the gene matches. CDR1 and CDR2 (germline): SGHRS, YFSETQ. The CDR3 DNA sequence: TGCGCCAGCAGCTTTCTTGTGGGCGAGAGCGGGGATGAGCAGTTCTTC. It specifies CASSFLVGESGDEQFF.

V is TRBV28 and J is TRBJ2-1; 8 bases fit TRBD2. Germline V gene sequence: CDR1 MDHEN, CDR2 SYDVKM. The ends lost 8 bases at V and 0 bases at J; junction bases unmatched: 3. CDR3 length: 14 residues. The CDR3 sequence: CASETSGSYNEQFF. The CDR3 DNA reads TGTGCCAGCGAAACTAGCGGCTCCTACAATGAGCAGTTCTTC.

This clone turned up a few times. The rearrangement uses TRBV6-1 and TRBJ2-1; 10 nucleotides match TRBD1. Germline V gene data show CDR1 as MNHNS and CDR2 as SASEGT. The CDR3 totals 15 residues. Trimming removed 4 bases from V and 5 bases from J; junction bases left unmatched: 5. This CDR3 is CASSVRDRGHNEQFF. In DNA form, the CDR3 reads TGTGCCAGCAGTGTCCGGGACAGGGGACACAATGAGCAGTTCTTC.

As regards this clone: Because the CDR3's place on the DNA is in doubt, the DNA is left out and the CDR3 is given as listed by TCRdb. The J gene is TRBJ2-5, the V gene TRBV21-1; the D call in the table, TRBD1, was not verified against the DNA. TRBV21-1 is a pseudogene. The CDR3 contains 19 residues when both ends are counted. The CDR3 sequence: CASSSRVGQGAMYQETQYF.

The chain couples TRBV5-1 to TRBJ2-5, with 12 bases that match TRBD1. The germline CDR1 and CDR2 sequences are SGHRS and YFSETQ. The V segment lost 9 bases and the J segment 4 bases; nucleotides outside the gene matches: 10. The CDR3 loop spans 15 amino acids. The CDR3: CATSKGQGASETQYF. CDR3 sequence (DNA): TGCGCCACTTCCAAGGGACAGGGGGCATCAGAGACCCAGTACTTC.

This clone appeared a single time. J is TRBJ2-7 and V is TRBV29-1, with TRBD1 as a possible D gene (5 bases). The CDR3 has 11 residues. Germline V lookup: CDR1 SQVTM, CDR2 ANQGSEA. V shed 1 base and J shed 4 bases, with 5 bases lying between them. This CDR3 reads CSVEGQYEQYF. The CDR3 DNA reads as TGCAGCGTTGAAGGACAGTACGAGCAGTACTTC.

This clone was recorded a few times. The gene calls are TRBV28 and TRBJ2-7; 9 bases map to TRBD2. V was clipped by 1 base and J by 2 bases; unmatched bases: 6. The CDR3 runs 16 residues. Germline values: CDR1 MDHEN, CDR2 SYDVKM. The CDR3 is CASSLFRLAVTYEQYF. The CDR3 DNA reads TGTGCCAGCAGTTTATTTAGACTAGCGGTGACCTACGAGCAGTACTTC. The full variable domain, with the rest looked up from reference TRBV28 and TRBJ2-7, is DVKVTQSSRYLVKRTGEKVFLECVQDMDHENMFWYRQDPGLGLRLIYFSYDVKMKEKGDIPEGYSVSREKKERFSLILESASTNQTSMYLCASSLFRLAVTYEQYFGPGTRLTVT.

This sequence joins TRBV19 and TRBJ2-1; 8 bases align to TRBD2. Germline V CDR1 and CDR2: LNHDA, SQIVND (reference sequence). CDR3 length: 16 amino acids. V was pared by 5 bases and J by 3 bases, with 9 bases of the junction left unmatched. In DNA form, the CDR3 reads TGTGCCAGTAGTTCCTCCTTAGCGGGGCTCTACAATGAGCAGTTCTTC. Translating gives CASSSSLAGLYNEQFF. The whole variable domain, remainder taken from reference TRBV19 and TRBJ2-1, is DGGITQSPKYLFRKEGQNVTLSCEQNLNHDAMYWYRQDPGQGLRLIYYSQIVNDFQKGDIAEGYSVSREKKESFPLTVTSAQKNPTAFYLCASSSSLAGLYNEQFFGPGTRLTVL.